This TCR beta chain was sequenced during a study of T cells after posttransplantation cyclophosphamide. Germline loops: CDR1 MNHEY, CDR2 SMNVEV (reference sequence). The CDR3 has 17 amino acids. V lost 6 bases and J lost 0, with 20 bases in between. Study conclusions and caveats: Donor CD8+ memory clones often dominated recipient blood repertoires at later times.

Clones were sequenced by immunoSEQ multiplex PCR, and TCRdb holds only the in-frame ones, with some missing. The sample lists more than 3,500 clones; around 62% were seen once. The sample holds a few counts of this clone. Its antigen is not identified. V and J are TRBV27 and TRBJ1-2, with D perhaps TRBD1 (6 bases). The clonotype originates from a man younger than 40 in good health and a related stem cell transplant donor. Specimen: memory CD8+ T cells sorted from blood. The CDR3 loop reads CASSQRGRGGANYGYTF. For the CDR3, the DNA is TGTGCCAGCAGCCAAAGGGGGAGAGGGGGGGCTAACTATGGCTACACCTTC.